The clone carrying this T cell receptor beta chain was seen more than once but under ten times. Its specificity is not known. Deletions cut 2 bases from V and 1 base from J, with 9 bases between. The CDR3 runs 15 residues. CDR1 and CDR2 (germline): SGHAT, FQNNGV. This record comes from a study of identical twins. In TCRdb, the 5' RACE reads were re-called with MiXCR into one record per CDR3 protein. The sample carries around 1.7 million distinct CDR3 sequences, about 32% recorded once. Study conclusions and caveats: Excess twin sharing in beta out-of-frame sequences was weaker. It was out-of-frame TCR alpha sharing in monozygotic twins that models underestimated.

The chain carries TRBV11-2 and TRBJ2-1, with D perhaps matching TRBD1 (6 bases). Sequencing was done on a sample of cord blood. The sequence was collected from a newborn girl in good health. The DNA for the CDR3 is TGTGCCAGCAGCTTAAACAGGGAGTCCTACAATGAGCAGTTCTTC. This codes for CASSLNRESYNEQFF. Variable domain in full (rest from reference TRBV11-2 and TRBJ2-1): EAGVAQSPRYKIIEKRQSVAFWCNPISGHATLYWYQQILGQGPKLLIQFQNNGVVDDSQLPKDRFSAERLKGVDSTLKIQPAKLEDSAVYLCASSLNRESYNEQFFGPGTRLTVL.